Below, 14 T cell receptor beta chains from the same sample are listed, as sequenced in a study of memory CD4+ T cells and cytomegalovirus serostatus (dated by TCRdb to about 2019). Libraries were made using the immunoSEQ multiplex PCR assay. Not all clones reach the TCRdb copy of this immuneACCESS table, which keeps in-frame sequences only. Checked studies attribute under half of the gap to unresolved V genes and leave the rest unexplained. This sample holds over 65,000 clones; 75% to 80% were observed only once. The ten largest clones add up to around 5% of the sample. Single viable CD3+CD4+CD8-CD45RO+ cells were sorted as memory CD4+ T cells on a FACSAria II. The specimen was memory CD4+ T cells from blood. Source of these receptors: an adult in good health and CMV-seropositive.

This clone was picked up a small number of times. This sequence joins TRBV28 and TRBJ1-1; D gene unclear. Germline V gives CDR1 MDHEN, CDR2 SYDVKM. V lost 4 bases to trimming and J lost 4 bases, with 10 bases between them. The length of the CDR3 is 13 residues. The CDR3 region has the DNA TGTGCCAGCAGTTCATCCCTGAGCACTGAAGCTTTCTTT. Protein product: CASSSSLSTEAFF.

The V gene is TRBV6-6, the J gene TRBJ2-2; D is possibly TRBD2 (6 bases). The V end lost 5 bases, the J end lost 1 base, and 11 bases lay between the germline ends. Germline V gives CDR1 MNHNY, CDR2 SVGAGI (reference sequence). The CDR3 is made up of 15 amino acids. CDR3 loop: CASSTTGENTGELFF. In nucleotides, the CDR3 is TGTGCCAGCAGTACGACGGGAGAGAACACCGGGGAGCTGTTTTTT.

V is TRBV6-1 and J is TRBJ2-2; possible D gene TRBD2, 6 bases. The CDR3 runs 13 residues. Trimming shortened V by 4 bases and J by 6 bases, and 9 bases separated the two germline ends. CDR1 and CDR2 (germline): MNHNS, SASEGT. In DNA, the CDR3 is TGTGCCAGCAGTGCCGGGGAGGCCGGGGAGCTGTTTTTT. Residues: CASSAGEAGELFF.

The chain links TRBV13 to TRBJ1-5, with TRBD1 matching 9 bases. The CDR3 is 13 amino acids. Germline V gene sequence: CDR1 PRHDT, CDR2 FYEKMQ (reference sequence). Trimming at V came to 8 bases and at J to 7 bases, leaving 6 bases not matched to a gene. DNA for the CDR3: TGTGCCAGCGCAACAGGGGGCCGGCAGCCCCAGCATTTT. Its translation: CASATGGRQPQHF. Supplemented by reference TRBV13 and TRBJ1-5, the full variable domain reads AAGVIQSPRHLIKEKRETATLKCYPIPRHDTVYWYQQGPGQDPQFLISFYEKMQSDKGSIPDRFSAQQFSDYHSELNMSSLELGDSALYFCASATGGRQPQHFGDGTRLSIL.

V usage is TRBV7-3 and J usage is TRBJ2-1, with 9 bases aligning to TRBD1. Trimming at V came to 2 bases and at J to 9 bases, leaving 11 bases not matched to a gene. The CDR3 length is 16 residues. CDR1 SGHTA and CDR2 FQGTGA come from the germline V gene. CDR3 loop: CASSLGPGTGPGEQFF. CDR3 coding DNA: TGTGCCAGCAGCTTAGGACCCGGGACAGGGCCCGGTGAGCAGTTCTTC.

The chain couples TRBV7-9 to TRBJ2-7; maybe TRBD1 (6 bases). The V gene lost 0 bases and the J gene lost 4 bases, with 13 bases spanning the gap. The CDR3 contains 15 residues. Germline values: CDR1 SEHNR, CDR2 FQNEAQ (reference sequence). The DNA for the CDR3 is TGTGCCAGCAGCTTAGCGTCCAAAGGGGGTTACGAGCAGTACTTC. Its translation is CASSLASKGGYEQYF.

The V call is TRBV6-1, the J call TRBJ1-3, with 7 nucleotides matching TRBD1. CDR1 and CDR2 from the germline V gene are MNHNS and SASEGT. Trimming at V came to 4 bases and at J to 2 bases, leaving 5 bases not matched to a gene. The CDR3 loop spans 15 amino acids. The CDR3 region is CASSAAQGTGNTIYF. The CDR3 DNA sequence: TGTGCCAGCAGTGCCGCACAGGGGACTGGAAACACCATATATTTT.

The DNA for the CDR3 is TGTGCCAGTAGTACGCACAGGGGAAAGGTTGAGCAGTTCTTC. Protein: CASSTHRGKVEQFF. The chain employs TRBV19 and TRBJ2-1; 7 nucleotides align to TRBD1. The V segment lost 4 bases and the J segment 9 bases; nucleotides outside the gene matches: 9. CDR3 length: 14 amino acids. The germline gives CDR1 LNHDA, CDR2 SQIVND (reference sequence).

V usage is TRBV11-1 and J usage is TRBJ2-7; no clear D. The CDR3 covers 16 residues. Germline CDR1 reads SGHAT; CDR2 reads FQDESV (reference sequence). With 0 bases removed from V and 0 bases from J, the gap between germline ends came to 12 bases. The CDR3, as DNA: TGTGCCAGCAGCTTAGCGCGAACCCGATACTCCTACGAGCAGTACTTC. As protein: CASSLARTRYSYEQYF. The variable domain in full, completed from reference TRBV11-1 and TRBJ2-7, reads EAEVAQSPRYKITEKSQAVAFWCDPISGHATLYWYRQILGQGPELLVQFQDESVVDDSQLPKDRFSAERLKGVDSTLKIQPAELGDSAMYLCASSLARTRYSYEQYFGPGTRLTVT.

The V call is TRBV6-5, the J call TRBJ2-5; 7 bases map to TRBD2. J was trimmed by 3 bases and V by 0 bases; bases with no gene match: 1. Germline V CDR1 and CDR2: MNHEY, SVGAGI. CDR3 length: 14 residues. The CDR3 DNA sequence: TGTGCCAGCAGTTACTCGGGGGGGGAAGAGACCCAGTACTTC. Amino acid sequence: CASSYSGGEETQYF.

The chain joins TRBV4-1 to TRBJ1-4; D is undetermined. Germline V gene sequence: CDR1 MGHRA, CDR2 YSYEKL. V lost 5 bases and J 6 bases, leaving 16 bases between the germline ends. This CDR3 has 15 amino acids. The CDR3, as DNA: TGCGCCAGCAGCAAGACCAGACAAGTGGATGAAAAACTGTTTTTT. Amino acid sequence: CASSKTRQVDEKLFF.

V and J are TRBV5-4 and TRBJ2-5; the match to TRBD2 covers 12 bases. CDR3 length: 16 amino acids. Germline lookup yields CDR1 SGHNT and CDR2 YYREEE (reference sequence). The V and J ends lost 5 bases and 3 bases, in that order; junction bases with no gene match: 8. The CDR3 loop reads CASSSPSGGAEETQYF. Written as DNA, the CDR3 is TGTGCCAGCAGTAGCCCTAGCGGGGGGGCCGAAGAGACCCAGTACTTC.

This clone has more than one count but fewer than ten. CDR3: CASSQALNEKLFF. The CDR3 region has the DNA TGCGCCAGCAGCCAAGCCCTAAATGAAAAACTGTTTTTT. J is TRBJ1-4 and V is TRBV4-1, with D unclear. The germline V gene encodes CDR1 MGHRA and CDR2 YSYEKL. CDR3 length: 13 residues. The germline V and J ends were trimmed by 1 base and 5 bases, with 5 bases remaining between them.

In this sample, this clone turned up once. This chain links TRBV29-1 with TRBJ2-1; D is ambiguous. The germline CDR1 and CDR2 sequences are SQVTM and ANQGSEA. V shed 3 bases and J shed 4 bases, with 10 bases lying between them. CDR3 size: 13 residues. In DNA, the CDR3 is TGCAGCGTTGAGGTCGGCAAATACAATGAGCAGTTCTTC. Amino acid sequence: CSVEVGKYNEQFF.